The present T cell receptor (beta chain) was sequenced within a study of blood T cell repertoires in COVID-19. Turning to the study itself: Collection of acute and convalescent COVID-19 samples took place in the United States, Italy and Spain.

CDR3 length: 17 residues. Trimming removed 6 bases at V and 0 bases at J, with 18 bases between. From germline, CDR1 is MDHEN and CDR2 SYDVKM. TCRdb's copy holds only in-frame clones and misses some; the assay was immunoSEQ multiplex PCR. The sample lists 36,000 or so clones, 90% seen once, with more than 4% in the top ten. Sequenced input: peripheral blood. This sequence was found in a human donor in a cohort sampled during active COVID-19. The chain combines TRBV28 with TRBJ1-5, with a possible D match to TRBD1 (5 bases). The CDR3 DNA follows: TGTGCCAGCAGAGGCGGGGGTGGACCCTATAGCAATCAGCCCCAGCATTTT. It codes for CASRGGGGPYSNQPQHF.